One TCR beta chain is described in this entry. Its antigen is unidentified. These data belong to a study of CD8 T cells in ankylosing spondylitis. The length of the CDR3 is 15 residues. TCRdb analysed the 5' RACE reads with MiXCR anew, one entry per CDR3 protein. Of around 100,000 distinct CDR3 sequences in the sample, roughly 8.5% were seen once. Points from the study as a whole: For ankylosing spondylitis blood, a TCR beta motif of eight or nine highly homologous variants appeared characteristic.

Specimen: blood, either unsorted or a sorted T cell fraction (not recorded which). The rearrangement uses TRBV21-1 and TRBJ2-5. TRBV21-1 represents a pseudogene. The TCR sequence derives from a male donor with ankylosing spondylitis. CDR3 in DNA: TGTGCCAGCCCCGTGGAGAGAGTAAAAGAAGAGACCCAGTACTTC. Its translation is CASPVERVKEETQYF.